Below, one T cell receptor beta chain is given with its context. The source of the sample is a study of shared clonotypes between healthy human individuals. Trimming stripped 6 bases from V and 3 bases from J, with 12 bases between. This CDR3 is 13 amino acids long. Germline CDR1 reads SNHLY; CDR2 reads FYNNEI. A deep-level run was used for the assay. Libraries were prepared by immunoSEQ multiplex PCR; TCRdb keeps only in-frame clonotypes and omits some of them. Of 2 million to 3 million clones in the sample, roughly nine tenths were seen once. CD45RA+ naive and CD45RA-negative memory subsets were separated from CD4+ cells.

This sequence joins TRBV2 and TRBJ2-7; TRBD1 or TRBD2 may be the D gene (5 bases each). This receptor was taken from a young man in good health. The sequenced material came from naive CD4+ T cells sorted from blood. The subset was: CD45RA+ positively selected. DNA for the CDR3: TGTGCCAGCAGGATAAGGGACCTCTACGAGCAGTACTTC. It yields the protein CASRIRDLYEQYF.